Sequencing of this T cell receptor beta chain was carried out in a study of blood T cell repertoires in COVID-19. About the research overall: Researchers got acute and convalescent COVID-19 samples from the United States, Italy and Spain.

CDR3 size: 14 residues. Germline V gene sequence: CDR1 MNHEY, CDR2 SVGAGI. V lost 5 bases, J lost 5 bases, and 4 bases stayed unmatched. Per the authors' pipeline: Estimates of nucleated cell counts were drawn from the amplification of reference gene primers. TCRdb keeps only in-frame clones here, not all; method: immunoSEQ multiplex PCR. For V, J and clone size, that table is used; D and trimming come from the DNA. The sample holds tens of thousands of clones, 88% seen once. The chain couples TRBV6-5 to TRBJ1-4; TRBD1 matches at 8 bases. The sample consisted of peripheral blood. This TCR came from a human donor in a cohort sampled during active COVID-19. CDR3 loop: CASSRQGPNEKLFF. DNA of the CDR3: TGTGCCAGCAGTAGACAGGGGCCAAATGAAAAACTGTTTTTT.